This T cell receptor (beta chain) was found in a study of CD8+ T cells in alopecia areata. CDR1 is SGHRS and CDR2 is YFSETQ in the germline V gene. Trimming stripped 0 bases from V and 6 bases from J, with 16 bases between. The CDR3 runs 16 residues. Extraction and reverse transcription of RNA yielded cDNA as the sequencing template. This table comes from immunoSEQ multiplex PCR, and its TCRdb copy is limited to in-frame clones, with some not included. The data hold about 120,000 clones, with 35% to 40% observed a single time. The receptor comes from a human donor with alopecia areata. The gene calls are TRBV5-1 and TRBJ2-1; D is uncertain. Sequenced: CD4+ T cells sorted from blood. The CDR3 loop reads CASSLVPGTPGNEQFF. The CDR3, as DNA: TGCGCCAGCAGCTTGGTGCCTGGCACCCCCGGCAATGAGCAGTTCTTC. The full variable domain, its missing parts supplied by reference TRBV5-1 and TRBJ2-1, is KAGVTQTPRYLIKTRGQQVTLSCSPISGHRSVSWYQQTPGQGLQFLFEYFSETQRNKGNFPGRFSGRQFSNSRSEMNVSTLELGDSALYLCASSLVPGTPGNEQFFGPGTRLTVL.